This T cell receptor (beta chain) originates from a study of T cells expressing NK-cell markers. Study-level points and caveats: Topping the CD3+CD56-NKG2C+ fraction as well were these clonotypes, in several donors.

Following a re-call of the 5' RACE reads, TCRdb has one entry per CDR3 protein and lacks DNA. The sample table includes approximately 170,000 distinct CDR3 sequences. On this clonotype: As yet, its antigen is unknown.

Germline V gene lookup returns CDR1 LGHNA and CDR2 YNFKEQ. This CDR3 spans 16 amino acids. The chain is built from TRBV4-2 and TRBJ2-7; TCRdb indicates TRBD2, and absent DNA this call remains unverified. Sequenced sample: blood T cells: a sorted CD56 or NKG2C T cell subset, CD4+ or CD8+ T cells, or bulk PBMC T cells (not recorded which). This TCR came from a man aged 18 to 70 in good health. CDR3: CASSQDHSGEAYEQYF.